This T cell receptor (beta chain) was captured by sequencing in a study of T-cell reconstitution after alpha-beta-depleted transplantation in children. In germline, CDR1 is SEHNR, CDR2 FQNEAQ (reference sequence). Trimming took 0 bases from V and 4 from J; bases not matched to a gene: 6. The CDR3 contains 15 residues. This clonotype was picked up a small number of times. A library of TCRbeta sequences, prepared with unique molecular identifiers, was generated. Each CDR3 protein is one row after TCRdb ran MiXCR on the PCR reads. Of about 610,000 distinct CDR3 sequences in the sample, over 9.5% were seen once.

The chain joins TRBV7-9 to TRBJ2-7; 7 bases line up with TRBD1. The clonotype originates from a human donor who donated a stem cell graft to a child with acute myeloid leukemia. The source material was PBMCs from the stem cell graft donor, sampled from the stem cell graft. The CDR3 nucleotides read TGTGCCAGCAGCTTAGCGGGGGACAGTCAGTACGAGCAGTACTTC. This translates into CASSLAGDSQYEQYF. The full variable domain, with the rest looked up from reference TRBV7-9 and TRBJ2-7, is DTGVSQNPRHKITKRGQNVTFRCDPISEHNRLYWYRQTLGQGPEFLTYFQNEAQLEKSRLLSDRFSAERPKGSFSTLEIQRTEQGDSAMYLCASSLAGDSQYEQYFGPGTRLTVT.